Each of the 21 T cell receptor beta chains below was sequenced from the same sample in a study of T-cell memory formation after mild COVID-19. One entry per CDR3 protein, called by TCRdb with MiXCR from the 5' RACE reads. The data hold fewer than 500,000 distinct CDR3 sequences, with approximately 23% observed a single time. The sequencing input was PBMCs or a T cell subset sorted from them (not recorded which). Receptors were obtained from an adult woman who had mild COVID-19 (a few samples of this study predate the infection). Cell type and time point are not known.

This clonotype was recorded once. The chain carries TRBV2 and TRBJ2-2, with D unclear. V was pared by 7 bases and J by 1 base, with 16 bases between. Germline lookup yields CDR1 SNHLY and CDR2 FYNNEI. CDR3 length: 16 amino acids. The CDR3: CASMDATAGNTGELFF. In DNA form, the CDR3 reads TGTGCCAGCATGGACGCCACCGCAGGGAACACCGGGGAGCTGTTTTTT.

This clonotype was detected only a few times. As DNA, the CDR3 is TGCGCCAGCAGTGAATACGGGAGCTCCTACAATGAGCAGTTCTTC. Translating gives CASSEYGSSYNEQFF. This sequence joins TRBV5-1 and TRBJ2-1, with D possibly being TRBD2 (6 bases). The length of the CDR3 is 15 residues. Trimming took 5 bases from V and 0 from J, leaving 12 bases between them. Germline CDR1 reads SGHRS; CDR2 reads YFSETQ.

To note about this clonotype: The junction departs from germline at one end; a sequencing error may be responsible. The chain combines TRBV20-1 with TRBJ1-5; the D is unclear. Germline V gene sequence: CDR1 DFQATT, CDR2 SNEGSKA (reference sequence). CDR3 length: 13 residues. CDR3 sequence (DNA): TGCAGTGCTAGAGTGCCAGGTTTTCAGCCCCAGAATTTT. Translation gives CSARVPGFQPQNF.

The sample holds a few counts of this clonotype. The chain has TRBV7-8 and TRBJ1-1, with D unresolved. The CDR3 loop spans 15 amino acids. From germline, CDR1 is SGHVS and CDR2 FQNEAQ. V was cut by 5 bases and J by 1 base, with 14 bases left in between. CDR3 nucleotide sequence: TGTGCCAGCAGCCCAAGGGCAGACTCGAACACTGAAGCTTTCTTT. It yields the protein CASSPRADSNTEAFF.

The gene calls are TRBV7-9 and TRBJ1-1, with 11 bases matching TRBD1. The CDR3 runs 13 residues. The V gene end was trimmed by 7 bases and the J gene end by 5 bases; junction bases not matched to a gene: 3. Germline-derived CDR1 and CDR2 are SEHNR and FQNEAQ (reference sequence). CDR3 in DNA: TGTGCCAGCACCGGGACAGGGGGGACTGAAGCTTTCTTT. It yields the protein CASTGTGGTEAFF.

This clonotype was picked up a small number of times. Germline and junction disagree at one end, which may indicate a read error. The chain is built from TRBV25-1 and TRBJ2-1, with 12 bases lining up with TRBD2. Germline V gives CDR1 MGHDK, CDR2 SYGVNS. CDR3 length equals 14 residues. CDR3 sequence (DNA): TGTGCCAGCAGTGAACATACTAGCGGGAGGTTGAAGATCTTC. Residues: CASSEHTSGRLKIF.

This clonotype showed up just a few times. The rearrangement uses TRBV6-2 or TRBV6-3 and TRBJ2-1; 16 positions match TRBD2. Germline lookup yields CDR1 MNHEY and CDR2 SVGEGT. The CDR3 contains 15 residues. With 6 bases clipped from V and 13 bases from J, the junction kept 9 bases outside the gene matches. CDR3 sequence: CASRPPGLAGGKQFF. The DNA of the CDR3 is TGTGCCAGCAGGCCGCCGGGACTAGCGGGGGGGAAACAGTTCTTC.

V gene TRBV7-8 combines with J gene TRBJ2-7; D perhaps matches TRBD1 (5 bases). The CDR3 has 14 amino acids. Trimming left V 3 bases short and J 4 bases short, with 13 bases between. From germline, CDR1 is SGHVS and CDR2 FQNEAQ. CDR3 nucleotide sequence: TGTGCCAGCAGCTTGGGGCTCCCAGGATACGAGCAGTACTTC. Translated: CASSLGLPGYEQYF.

This clonotype turned up a few times. The CDR3 bases are TGTGCCACCAGTCCCCGGATGGGTGGTGGGGCTTTCTTT. It encodes CATSPRMGGGAFF. The chain recombines TRBV15 with TRBJ1-1, with D unclear. V lost 6 bases, J lost 11 bases, and 19 bases lay in between. Germline V lookup: CDR1 LNHNV, CDR2 YYDKDF (reference sequence). There are 13 residues in the CDR3.

The chain is built from TRBV19 and TRBJ1-3, with D uncertain. Trimming removed 1 base from V and 8 bases from J, with 9 bases in between. The CDR3 is 13 residues long. Germline V gene lookup returns CDR1 LNHDA and CDR2 SQIVND (reference sequence). CDR3 loop: CASSIGTVDTIYF. In nucleotides, the CDR3 is TGTGCCAGTAGTATAGGGACGGTGGACACCATATATTTT.

The J gene is TRBJ1-5, the V gene TRBV12-3 or TRBV12-4; tentatively, D is TRBD1 (5 bases). There are 14 residues in the CDR3. V dropped 5 bases and J dropped 4 bases, with 12 bases sitting between them. The CDR3, as DNA: TGTGCCAGCAGTGTAGACAGAAAAAATCAGCCCCAGCATTTT. This codes for CASSVDRKNQPQHF.

This clonotype has only a few counts. This chain uses TRBV6-6 with TRBJ2-3; 8 bases agree with TRBD2. Germline V gene lookup returns CDR1 MNHNY and CDR2 SVGAGI (reference sequence). J was trimmed by 2 bases and V by 3 bases; bases with no gene match: 7. This CDR3 has 16 amino acids. The CDR3 sequence: CASSYPSGSYTDTQYF. DNA for the CDR3: TGTGCCAGCAGTTATCCAAGCGGGAGTTACACAGATACGCAGTATTTT.

This clonotype occurred a few times. The gene calls are TRBV7-9 and TRBJ1-2, with 7 bases lining up with TRBD1. Germline V gene data show CDR1 as SEHNR and CDR2 as FQNEAQ (reference sequence). CDR3 size: 12 residues. V was pared by 8 bases and J by 0 bases, with 0 bases of the junction left unmatched. As DNA, the CDR3 is TGTGCCAGCCAGGGGGCTAACTATGGCTACACCTTC. Its translation is CASQGANYGYTF.

This clonotype was seen more than once but under ten times. The chain employs TRBV30 and TRBJ2-7; 10 nucleotides align to TRBD2. Germline loops: CDR1 GTSNPN, CDR2 SVGIG (reference sequence). After removal of 5 bases from V and 2 bases from J, the junction contained 6 bases not matched to a gene. The CDR3 loop spans 14 amino acids. The chain's CDR3 is CAWGGTSGTYEQYF. The CDR3, as DNA: TGTGCCTGGGGCGGTACTAGCGGGACCTACGAGCAGTACTTC.

The chain links TRBV7-2 to TRBJ2-3; D possibly corresponds to TRBD1 (6 bases). CDR1 is SGHTA, CDR2 FQGNSA, per germline. The CDR3 is 16 amino acids. V dropped 0 bases and J dropped 0 bases, with 10 bases sitting between them. In nucleotides, the CDR3 is TGTGCCAGCAGCTTAGCGTTGGGGGCCAGCACAGATACGCAGTATTTT. The encoded protein is CASSLALGASTDTQYF.

This clonotype was detected only a few times. This rearrangement joins TRBV6-6 to TRBJ2-7; D remains unclear. The germline V gene encodes CDR1 MNHNY and CDR2 SVGAGI (reference sequence). Trimming removed 5 bases at V and 2 bases at J, with 16 bases between. The CDR3 is made up of 15 amino acids. In DNA, the CDR3 is TGTGCCAGCAGTGCCTGGCGGAACAACGCCTACGAGCAGTACTTC. Protein sequence: CASSAWRNNAYEQYF.

This sequence joins TRBV14 and TRBJ2-1, with D possibly being TRBD1 (6 bases). The CDR3 is 17 amino acids. CDR1 is SGHDN and CDR2 is FVKESK in the germline V gene. The germline V and J ends were trimmed by 3 bases and 3 bases, with 18 bases remaining between them. CDR3: CASSQFRAVTGYNEQFF. In DNA, the CDR3 is TGTGCCAGCAGCCAGTTTAGGGCTGTGACAGGCTACAATGAGCAGTTCTTC.

This clonotype showed up just a few times. The chain has TRBV6-6 and TRBJ2-1, with D uncertain. V was cut by 6 bases and J by 1 base, with 13 bases left in between. Germline lookup yields CDR1 MNHNY and CDR2 SVGAGI (reference sequence). The CDR3 is 15 amino acids. The CDR3 is CASRFTGKSYNEQFF. CDR3 nucleotide sequence: TGTGCCAGCAGGTTTACGGGCAAGTCCTACAATGAGCAGTTCTTC.

The chain joins TRBV4-2 to TRBJ1-3; no definite D call. CDR3 length equals 15 residues. Germline V gives CDR1 LGHNA, CDR2 YNFKEQ. The V end was cut by 3 bases, the J end by 2 bases, with 11 bases between. The CDR3, as DNA: TGTGCCAGCAGCCAGGGAGGGTCGCCTGGAAACACCATATATTTT. The encoded protein is CASSQGGSPGNTIYF.

The rearrangement uses TRBV7-2 and TRBJ2-1; 7 nucleotides align to TRBD1. Unmatched junction bases numbered 9, after V lost 6 bases and J lost 7 bases. The germline gives CDR1 SGHTA, CDR2 FQGNSA. The CDR3 runs to 14 residues. CDR3 loop: CASSTGAVGNEQFF. The CDR3 DNA sequence: TGTGCCAGCAGTACAGGGGCAGTAGGTAATGAGCAGTTCTTC.

The table lists this clonotype with a few counts. The chain links TRBV12-3 or TRBV12-4 to TRBJ2-5; 7 positions match TRBD1. This CDR3 comprises 14 residues. After removal of 5 bases from V and 5 bases from J, the junction contained 8 bases not matched to a gene. In DNA form, the CDR3 reads TGTGCCAGCAGTCCATACACAGGGGTCGAGACCCAGTACTTC. The encoded protein is CASSPYTGVETQYF.